This TCR beta chain was obtained from a study of blood T cell repertoires in COVID-19 (dated by TCRdb to 2018 to 2020). The study in broad terms: Samples covering the acute and convalescent phases of COVID-19 were provided by collaborators in the United States, Italy and Spain. The material from the prospective study consisted of cDNA or gDNA derived from T cells, B-cell-depleted T cells, or PBMCs. The dataset comprised deeply sampled blood TCRbeta repertoires from subjects exposed to, actively infected with, or recovered from COVID-19. The repertoires were made available in a free public database intended to serve as a resource for research on the immune response to SARS-CoV-2. The samples were drawn from the first 160 participants of the ongoing ImmuneRACE study and from some 1,300 subjects provided by 6 global collaborators. A de-identified subject ID, COVID-19 status, age in years and sex were almost always included in the sample metadata. Where available, HLA class I and class II types were obtained from metadata supplied by the sample provider rather than from assay-based typing.

This clone appeared a single time. It has no known antigen specificity. No per-base quality is available; no much larger clone lies one base away. The CDR1 and CDR2 encoded by the germline V gene (reference sequence) are MNHEY and SMNVEV. The CDR3 has 13 amino acids, counting the end cysteine and phenylalanine. The entry retains the CDR3 DNA only, 39 bases that are in frame from base 1. V gives up 4 bases and J gives up 5 bases, and the segment between their germline ends measures 6 bases. TCRbeta CDR3 regions were amplified from genomic DNA using the immunoSEQ Assay, a bias-controlled multiplex PCR. The study's processing was this. The number of nucleated cells in each sample was estimated from the amplification of reference gene primers within the assay. Sequence reads were collapsed and filtered to measure the absolute abundance of every unique TCRbeta CDR3 rearrangement. For each sample, productive Simpson clonality was calculated as the square root of Simpson's diversity index across productive rearrangements. TCRdb carries this immuneACCESS record with in-frame sequences only. Its versions omit some clonotypes, under half of them owing to an unresolved V gene in the studies checked, with the rest unexplained. That table is the source of V, J and clone size, and D and trimming were worked out from the DNA. The sample table holds 300,000 to 400,000 clones, of which over 75% were seen once. About 3.9% of the sample goes to the ten largest clones.

Paper-wide results and their limitations: Clinical and demographic metadata were provided uncurated, with the amount varying by source and participant.

Collaborating institutions collected whole blood in K2EDTA tubes following their own protocols. For TCRbeta analysis, collaborator samples were shipped as frozen whole blood, as isolated PBMCs, or as DNA extracted from either sample type. The V and J segments used are TRBV27 and TRBJ1-6, with TRBD1 as a weak D call on 5 bases. The receptor was derived from a woman between 50 and 59 years old with active or convalescent COVID-19. The sample comprised peripheral blood. The CDR3 loop reads CASSSRDNSPLHF. In nucleotide form, the sequence is TGTGCCAGCAGTTCCAGGGATAATTCACCCCTCCACTTT.